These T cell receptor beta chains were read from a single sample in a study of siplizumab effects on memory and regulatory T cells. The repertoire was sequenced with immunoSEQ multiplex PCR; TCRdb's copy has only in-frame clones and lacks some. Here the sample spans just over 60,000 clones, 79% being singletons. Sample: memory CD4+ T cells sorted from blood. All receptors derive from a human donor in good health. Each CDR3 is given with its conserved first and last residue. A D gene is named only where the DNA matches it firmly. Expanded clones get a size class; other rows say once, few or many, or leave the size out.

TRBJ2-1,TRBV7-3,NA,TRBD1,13,CASSNRDRVEQFF,TGTGCCAGCAGCAACCGCGACAGGGTCGAGCAGTTCTTC
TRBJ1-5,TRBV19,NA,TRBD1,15,CASQDRGRFYQPQHF,TGTGCCAGTCAGGACAGGGGGCGATTTTATCAGCCCCAGCATTTT
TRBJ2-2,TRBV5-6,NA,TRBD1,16,CASSWPRDREHRGAVF,TGTGCCAGCAGCTGGCCCCGGGACAGGGAACACCGGGGAGCTGTTTTT
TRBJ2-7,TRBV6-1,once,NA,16,CASSAAATSLPYEQYF,TGTGCCAGCAGTGCTGCAGCGACGTCCCTGCCCTACGAGCAGTACTTC
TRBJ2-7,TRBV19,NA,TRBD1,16,CASSIDWGTGSYEQYF,TGTGCCAGTAGTATAGATTGGGGGACAGGCTCCTACGAGCAGTACTTC
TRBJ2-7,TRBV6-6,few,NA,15,CASRPDRNGNYEQYF,TGTGCCAGCAGACCTGACAGGAATGGGAATTACGAGCAGTACTTC
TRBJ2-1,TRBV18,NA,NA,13,CASSPSPINEQFF,TGTGCCAGCTCACCTAGTCCAATCAATGAGCAGTTCTTC
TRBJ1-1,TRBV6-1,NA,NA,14,CASSESLRTAKAFF,TGTGCCAGCAGTGAAAGTCTTCGGACAGCCAAAGCTTTCTTT
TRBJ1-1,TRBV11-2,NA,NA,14,CASSQNGVNTEAFF,TGTGCCAGCAGCCAAAATGGGGTGAACACTGAAGCTTTCTTT
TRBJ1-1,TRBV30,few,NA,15,CAWSPDLGQVTEAFF,TGTGCCTGGAGCCCAGACCTGGGACAAGTCACTGAAGCTTTCTTT
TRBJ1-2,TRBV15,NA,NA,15,CATSRVSRGDYGYTF,TGTGCCACCAGCAGAGTCTCCAGGGGCGACTATGGCTACACCTTC
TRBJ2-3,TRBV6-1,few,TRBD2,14,CASMLGGGGDTQYF,TGTGCCAGCATGCTGGGGGGGGGAGGGGATACGCAGTATTTT
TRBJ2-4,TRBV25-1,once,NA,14,CASSEHPAKNIQYF,TGTGCCAGCAGTGAACATCCAGCCAAAAACATTCAGTACTTC
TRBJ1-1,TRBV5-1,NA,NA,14,CASFTGGTNTEAFF,TGCGCCAGCTTCACGGGGGGGACTAACACTGAGGCTTTCTTT
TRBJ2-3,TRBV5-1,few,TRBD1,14,CASSYGQGTDTQYF,TGCGCCAGCAGCTACGGACAGGGCACAGATACGCAGTATTTT
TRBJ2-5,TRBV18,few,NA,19,CASSRPIPGTLGGQETQYF,TGTGCCAGCTCACGACCAATACCCGGGACGTTGGGAGGCCAAGAGACCCAGTACTTC
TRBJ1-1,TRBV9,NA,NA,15,CASSGGRFMNTEAFF,TGTGCCAGCAGCGGCGGGCGGTTCATGAACACTGAAGCTTTCTTT
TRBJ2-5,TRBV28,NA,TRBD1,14,CASSLLGGGETQYF,TGTGCCAGCAGTTTATTAGGGGGCGGAGAGACCCAGTACTTC
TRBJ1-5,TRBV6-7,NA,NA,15,CASTERVLIVQPQHF,TGTGCCAGCACAGAACGGGTACTGATTGTTCAGCCCCAGCATTTT
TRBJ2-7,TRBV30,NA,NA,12,CAWSSGRYEQYF,TGTGCCTGGTCTTCGGGGCGGTACGAGCAGTACTTC
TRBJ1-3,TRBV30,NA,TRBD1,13,CAWSRQGGNTIYF,TGTGCCTGGAGCAGACAGGGCGGAAACACCATATATTTT
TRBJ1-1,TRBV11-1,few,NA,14,CASSQLGAGTEAFF,TGTGCCAGCAGCCAATTGGGGGCAGGGACTGAAGCTTTCTTT
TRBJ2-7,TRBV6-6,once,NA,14,CASSYIQGTYEQYF,TGTGCCAGCAGTTACATTCAGGGGACCTACGAGCAGTACTTC
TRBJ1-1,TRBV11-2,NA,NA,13,CASRRQDGTEAFF,TGTGCCAGCAGACGGCAAGATGGCACTGAAGCTTTCTTT
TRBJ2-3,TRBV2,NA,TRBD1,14,CASSRDRGTDTQYF,TGTGCCAGCAGCCGGGACAGGGGAACAGATACGCAGTATTTT
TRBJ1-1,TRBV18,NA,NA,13,CASFKDRNTEAFF,TGTGCCAGCTTTAAAGACAGGAACACTGAAGCTTTCTTT
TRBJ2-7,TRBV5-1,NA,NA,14,CASSPGRVTYEQYF,TGCGCCAGCAGCCCGGGACGTGTGACCTACGAGCAGTACTTC
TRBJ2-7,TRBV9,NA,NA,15,CASSVVPGTLGEQYF,TGTGCCAGCAGCGTAGTTCCAGGGACGTTGGGCGAGCAGTACTTC
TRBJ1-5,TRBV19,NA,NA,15,CASSIAGWGNQPQHF,TGTGCCAGTAGTATCGCAGGGTGGGGCAATCAGCCCCAGCATTTT
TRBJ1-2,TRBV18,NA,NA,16,CASSHYEDSYNYGYTF,TGTGCCAGCTCACATTACGAGGACAGCTATAACTATGGCTACACCTTC
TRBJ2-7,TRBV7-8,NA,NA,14,CASSSEDGPYEQYF,TGTGCCAGCAGCTCAGAGGACGGCCCCTACGAGCAGTACTTC
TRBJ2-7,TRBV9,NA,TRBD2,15,CASSPLTGGSGEQYF,TGTGCCAGCAGCCCCTTAACGGGGGGGAGTGGGGAGCAGTACTTC
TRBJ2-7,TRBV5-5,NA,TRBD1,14,CASSFGTAYYEQYF,TGTGCCAGCAGCTTTGGGACAGCCTACTACGAGCAGTACTTC